This TCR beta chain was found in a study of blood T cell repertoires in COVID-19. Profiling relied on immunoSEQ multiplex PCR, and the TCRdb table lists in-frame clones only, not all of them. The top ten hold 7% to 9.5% of the sample, which has some 96,000 clones, roughly 87% seen once. CDR1 LNHNV and CDR2 YYDKDF come from the germline V gene (reference sequence). V dropped 4 bases and J dropped 4 bases, with 8 bases sitting between them. The CDR3 has 13 residues. This receptor was obtained from a man under 40 in a cohort sampled during active COVID-19. The sample consisted of peripheral blood. V and J are TRBV15 and TRBJ1-3; no definite D call. CDR3 bases: TGTGCCACCAGCAACCTACAGGGAAACACCATATATTTT. As protein: CATSNLQGNTIYF.